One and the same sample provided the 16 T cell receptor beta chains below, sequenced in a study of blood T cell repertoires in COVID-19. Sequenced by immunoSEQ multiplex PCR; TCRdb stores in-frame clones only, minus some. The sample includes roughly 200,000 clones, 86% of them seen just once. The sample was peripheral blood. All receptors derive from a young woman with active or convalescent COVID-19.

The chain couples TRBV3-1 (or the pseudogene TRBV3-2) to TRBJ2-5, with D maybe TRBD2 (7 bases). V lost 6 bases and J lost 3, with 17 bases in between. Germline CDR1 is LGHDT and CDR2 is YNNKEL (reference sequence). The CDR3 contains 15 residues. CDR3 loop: CASSIGGAGEETQYF. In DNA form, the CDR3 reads TGTGCCAGCAGTATAGGGGGGGCGGGAGAAGAGACCCAGTACTTC.

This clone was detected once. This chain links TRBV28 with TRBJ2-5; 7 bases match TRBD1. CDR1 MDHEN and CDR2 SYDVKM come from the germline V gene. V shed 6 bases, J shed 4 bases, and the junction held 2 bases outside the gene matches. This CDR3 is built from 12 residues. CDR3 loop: CASSDRAETQYF. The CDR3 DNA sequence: TGTGCCAGCAGCGACAGGGCAGAGACCCAGTACTTC.

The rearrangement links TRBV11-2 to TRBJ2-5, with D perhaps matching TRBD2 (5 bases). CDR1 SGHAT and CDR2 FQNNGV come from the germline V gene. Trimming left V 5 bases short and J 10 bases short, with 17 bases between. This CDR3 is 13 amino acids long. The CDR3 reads CASSPIGRLGQYF. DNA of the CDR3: TGTGCCAGCAGCCCCATTGGGAGACTGGGCCAGTACTTC.

In nucleotides, the CDR3 is TGTGCCAGCAGTTTATATGGTACAACGGGAAACACCATATATTTT. Translating gives CASSLYGTTGNTIYF. The V call is TRBV27, the J call TRBJ1-3, with D unclear. This CDR3 is built from 15 residues. CDR1 is MNHEY and CDR2 is SMNVEV in the germline V gene (reference sequence). V was clipped by 1 base and J by 4 bases, with 11 bases between them.

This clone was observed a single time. The DNA for the CDR3 is TGTGCCAGCAGCCAAGGAGTTTCAGGGGGCGTAAACTACGAGCAGTACTTC. Translated, it gives CASSQGVSGGVNYEQYF. The genes are TRBV3-1 (or the pseudogene TRBV3-2) and TRBJ2-7, with TRBD1 identical over 8 bases. Germline V gene sequence: CDR1 LGHDT, CDR2 YNNKEL (reference sequence). The CDR3 is made up of 17 amino acids. V trimming: 1 base; J trimming: 3 bases; junction bases outside the gene matches: 11.

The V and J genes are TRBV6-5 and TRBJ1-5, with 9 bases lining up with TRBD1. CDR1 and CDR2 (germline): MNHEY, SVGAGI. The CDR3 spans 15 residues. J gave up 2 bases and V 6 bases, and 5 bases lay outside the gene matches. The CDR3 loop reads CASSSQGAGNQPQHF. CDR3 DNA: TGTGCCAGCAGCTCACAGGGGGCTGGCAATCAGCCCCAGCATTTT.

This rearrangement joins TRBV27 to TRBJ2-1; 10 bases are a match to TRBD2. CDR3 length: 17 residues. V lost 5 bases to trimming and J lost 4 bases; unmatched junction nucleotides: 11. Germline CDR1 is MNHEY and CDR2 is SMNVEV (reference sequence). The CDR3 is CASSPGYGLAAYNEQFF. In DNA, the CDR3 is TGTGCCAGCAGTCCGGGCTATGGACTAGCGGCTTACAATGAGCAGTTCTTC.

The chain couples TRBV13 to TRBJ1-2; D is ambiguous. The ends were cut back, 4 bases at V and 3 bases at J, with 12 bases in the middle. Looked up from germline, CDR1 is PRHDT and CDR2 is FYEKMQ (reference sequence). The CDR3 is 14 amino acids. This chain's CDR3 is CASSSADTYYGYTF. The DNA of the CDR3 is TGTGCCAGCAGCTCAGCCGACACTTACTATGGCTACACCTTC.

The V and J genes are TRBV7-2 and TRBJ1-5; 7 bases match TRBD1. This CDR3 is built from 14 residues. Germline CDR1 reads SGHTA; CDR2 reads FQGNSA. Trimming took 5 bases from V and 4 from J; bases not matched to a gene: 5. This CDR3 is CASSLDRRNQPQHF. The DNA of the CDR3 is TGTGCCAGCAGCCTGGACAGGAGGAATCAGCCCCAGCATTTT.

The CDR3 region is CASRQTGNTDTQYF. The CDR3 bases are TGTGCCAGTAGACAGACAGGGAACACAGATACGCAGTATTTT. This rearrangement joins TRBV19 to TRBJ2-3; 7 nucleotides align to TRBD1. V shed 6 bases and J 2 bases; nucleotides not matched to a gene: 5. The CDR3 runs to 14 residues. CDR1 is LNHDA and CDR2 is SQIVND in the germline V gene (reference sequence).

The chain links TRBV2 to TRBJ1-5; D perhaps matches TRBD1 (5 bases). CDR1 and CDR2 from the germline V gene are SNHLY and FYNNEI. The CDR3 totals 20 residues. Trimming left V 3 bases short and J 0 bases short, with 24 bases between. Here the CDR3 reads CASSDDPSETEANSNQPQHF. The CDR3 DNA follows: TGTGCCAGCAGTGATGATCCGTCCGAGACAGAAGCTAATAGCAATCAGCCCCAGCATTTT.

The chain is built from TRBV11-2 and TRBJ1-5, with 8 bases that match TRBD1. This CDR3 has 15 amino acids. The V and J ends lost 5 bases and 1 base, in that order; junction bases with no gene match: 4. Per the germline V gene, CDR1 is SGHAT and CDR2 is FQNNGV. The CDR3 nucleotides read TGTGCCAGCAGCCTACGGACAGGGAGCAATCAGCCCCAGCATTTT. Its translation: CASSLRTGSNQPQHF. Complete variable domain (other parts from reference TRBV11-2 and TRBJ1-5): EAGVAQSPRYKIIEKRQSVAFWCNPISGHATLYWYQQILGQGPKLLIQFQNNGVVDDSQLPKDRFSAERLKGVDSTLKIQPAKLEDSAVYLCASSLRTGSNQPQHFGDGTRLSIL.

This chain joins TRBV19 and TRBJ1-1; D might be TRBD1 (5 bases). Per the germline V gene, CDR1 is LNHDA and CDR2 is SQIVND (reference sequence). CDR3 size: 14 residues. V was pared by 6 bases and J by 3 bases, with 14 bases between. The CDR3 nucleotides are TGTGCCAGTAGCCTAGAAGGGGCGCACACTGAAGCTTTCTTT. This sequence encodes CASSLEGAHTEAFF.

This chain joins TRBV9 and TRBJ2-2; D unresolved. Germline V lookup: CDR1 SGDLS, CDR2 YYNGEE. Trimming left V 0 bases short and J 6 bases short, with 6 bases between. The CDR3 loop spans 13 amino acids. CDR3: CASSVVSAGELFF. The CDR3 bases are TGTGCCAGCAGCGTAGTCTCGGCCGGGGAGCTGTTTTTT.

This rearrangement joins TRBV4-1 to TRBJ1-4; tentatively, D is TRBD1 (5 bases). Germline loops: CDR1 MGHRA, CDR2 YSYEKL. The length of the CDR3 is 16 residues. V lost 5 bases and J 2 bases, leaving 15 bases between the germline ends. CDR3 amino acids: CASSGGRGGTNEKLFF. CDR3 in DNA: TGCGCCAGCAGCGGGGGGAGGGGAGGCACTAATGAAAAACTGTTTTTT.

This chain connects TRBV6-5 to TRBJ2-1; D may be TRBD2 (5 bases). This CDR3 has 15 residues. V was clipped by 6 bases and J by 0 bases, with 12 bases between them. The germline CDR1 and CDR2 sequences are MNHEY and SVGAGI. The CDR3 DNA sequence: TGTGCCAGCAGCCCGGACTGGAGCTCCTACAATGAGCAGTTCTTC. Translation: CASSPDWSSYNEQFF.